This T cell receptor beta chain was recorded in a study of technical replicates of blood from several donors. Sequencing used immunoSEQ multiplex PCR; TCRdb keeps in-frame clones, though not all of them. This sample carries tens of thousands of clones, over 75% of them seen once, and the ten largest clones take nearly 4%. Germline assignment: CDR1 SGHTA and CDR2 FQGNSA. This CDR3 is built from 14 residues. The V and J ends lost 5 bases and 0 bases respectively, with 10 bases between them. The receptor comes from a human donor in good health. Some clones in this sample may be carry-over from other donors' samples. The sequencing sample was made of PBMCs. The V and J genes are TRBV7-2 and TRBJ1-1; D remains unclear. CDR3 sequence reads: CASSPGALNTEAFF. The DNA of the CDR3 is TGTGCCAGCAGCCCCGGAGCGCTGAACACTGAAGCTTTCTTT.